The 18 T cell receptor beta chains given below trace back to one sample, sequenced in a study of Graves' ophthalmopathy and Graves' hyperthyroidism. TCR beta CDR3 regions were amplified from RNA transcripts. Scientists carried out first-round RT-PCR using HTBI primers and then a second-round multiplex PCR. TCRdb used MiXCR to reprocess the multiplex PCR reads, holding one entry per CDR3 protein. The sample carries some 1.1 million distinct CDR3 sequences, less than 45% recorded once. Sample: peripheral blood or thyroid tissue (not recorded which). The receptors come from an adult man with Graves' hyperthyroidism.

This clonotype has ten or more counts. The CDR3 nucleotides read TGTGCCAGCAGCTTGCAGTTCGGGGGGCCCTACGAGCAGTACTTC. Translating it yields CASSLQFGGPYEQYF. The V and J genes are TRBV5-8 and TRBJ2-7, with a possible D match to TRBD2 (7 bases). Trimming removed 1 base from V and 2 bases from J, with 13 bases in between. The CDR3 length is 15 residues. Germline V gene sequence: CDR1 SGHTS, CDR2 YDEGEE.

This clonotype was seen more than once but under ten times. The chain has TRBV28 and TRBJ1-2, with D possibly being TRBD1 (5 bases). Trimming took 4 bases from V and 4 from J, leaving 7 bases between them. In germline, CDR1 is MDHEN, CDR2 SYDVKM. The CDR3 is 12 residues long. The CDR3 sequence is CASSWDVYGYTF. The CDR3 coding sequence is TGTGCCAGCAGTTGGGACGTCTATGGCTACACCTTC.

This clonotype was found a few times. V usage is TRBV28 and J usage is TRBJ2-7; D uncertain. Trimming cost V 3 bases and J 4 bases, with 10 bases left between them. Germline CDR1 reads MDHEN; CDR2 reads SYDVKM. This CDR3 spans 13 amino acids. CDR3 nucleotides: TGTGCCAGCAGTTTCTTAGCCTCGTACGAGCAGTACTTC. Protein: CASSFLASYEQYF.

This clonotype was recorded many times. The chain employs TRBV20-1 and TRBJ2-2, with D possibly TRBD2 on 5 matching bases. V lost 7 bases, J lost 4 bases, and 13 bases lay in between. The CDR3 totals 13 residues. Germline values: CDR1 DFQATT, CDR2 SNEGSKA (reference sequence). In nucleotides, the CDR3 is TGCAGTGGTCAGGACTGGCTCACCGGGGAGCTGTTTTTT. It is translated as CSGQDWLTGELFF.

Comments on this clonotype: An end of the junction differs from the germline gene, which may be a read error. This rearrangement joins TRBV10-2 to TRBJ2-7, with D perhaps given as TRBD1 or TRBD2 (5 bases each). The CDR3 runs 15 residues. The germline V gene encodes CDR1 WSHSY and CDR2 SAAADI. The CDR3 DNA follows: TGTGCCAGCAGTTCGACAGCCCAGGGAGCCTACGAGCAGTACTTC. Translating it yields CASSSTAQGAYEQYF.

The count of this clonotype is one. The genes are TRBV29-1 and TRBJ1-1, with D perhaps TRBD1 (6 bases). CDR1 and CDR2 from the germline V gene are SQVTM and ANQGSEA. This CDR3 contains 15 residues. V was trimmed by 7 bases and J by 1 base, leaving 19 bases between them. The CDR3 coding sequence is TGCAGCGGCTGGGGGGGCAGCGACCAGAACACTGAAGCTTTCTTT. This sequence encodes CSGWGGSDQNTEAFF.

The chain links TRBV12-3 or TRBV12-4 to TRBJ1-1; maybe TRBD1 (5 bases). V was pared by 7 bases and J by 4 bases, with 13 bases between. The CDR3 has 13 residues. The CDR3 sequence is CASTGTVSTEAFF. The CDR3 DNA reads TGTGCCAGCACCGGGACGGTGAGCACTGAAGCTTTCTTT.

Details on this clonotype: A single base separates this from a much larger clone, so it may be a read error. The V gene is TRBV5-1, the J gene TRBJ2-7; no definite D call. This CDR3 spans 12 amino acids. Germline V lookup: CDR1 SGHRS, CDR2 YFSETQ. CDR3 residues: CAGSQNPYEQYF. DNA for the CDR3: TGTGCCGGCAGCCAAAATCCCTACGAGCAGTACTTC.

In this sample, this clonotype turned up a few times. The chain joins TRBV7-2 to TRBJ2-2; a possible D gene is TRBD2 (6 bases). The V and J ends lost 5 bases and 8 bases respectively, with 18 bases between them. Germline V CDR1 and CDR2: SGHTA, FQGNSA. The CDR3 sequence is 15 residues long. The CDR3 region has the DNA TGTGCCAGCAGCCGGGAGCCCCTATTCTCGGGGGAGCTGTTTTTT. It codes for CASSREPLFSGELFF.

This clonotype came up a few times. The chain uses TRBV11-2 and TRBJ2-7; D perhaps matches TRBD1 (6 bases). CDR3 length equals 15 residues. Looked up from germline, CDR1 is SGHAT and CDR2 is FQNNGV. The V and J ends lost 0 bases and 0 bases respectively, with 9 bases between them. The CDR3 nucleotides read TGTGCCAGCAGCTTAGAACAGGGATTCTCCTACGAGCAGTACTTC. Amino acids: CASSLEQGFSYEQYF. Filled out from reference TRBV11-2 and TRBJ2-7, the complete variable domain reads EAGVAQSPRYKIIEKRQSVAFWCNPISGHATLYWYQQILGQGPKLLIQFQNNGVVDDSQLPKDRFSAERLKGVDSTLKIQPAKLEDSAVYLCASSLEQGFSYEQYFGPGTRLTVT.

The rearrangement links TRBV7-2 to TRBJ2-3; 8 bases map to TRBD2. The V gene's germline CDR1 is SGHTA and CDR2 FQGNSA. After removal of 2 bases from V and 0 bases from J, the junction contained 4 bases not matched to a gene. The CDR3 covers 16 residues. The CDR3 nucleotides read TGTGCCAGCAGCTTAAGTGCGGGGGGAAGCACAGATACGCAGTATTTT. The encoded protein is CASSLSAGGSTDTQYF.

This clonotype was seen more than once but under ten times. The chain links TRBV6-2 or TRBV6-3 to TRBJ1-1; TRBD1 aligns across 9 bases. The CDR3 covers 14 residues. With 6 bases clipped from V and 1 base from J, the junction kept 3 bases outside the gene matches. CDR1 and CDR2 from the germline V gene are MNHEY and SVGEGT. The CDR3 loop is CASSNRGRNTEAFF. CDR3 bases: TGTGCCAGCAGCAACAGGGGGCGGAACACTGAAGCTTTCTTT.

This clonotype was detected a few times. The chain joins TRBV20-1 to TRBJ2-5; 7 nucleotides match TRBD1. Trimming cost V 5 bases and J 3 bases; bases outside gene matches: 3. CDR1 is DFQATT, CDR2 SNEGSKA, per germline (reference sequence). The CDR3 consists of 12 residues. For the CDR3, the DNA is TGCAGTGCTGTAGGGACAGAAGAGACCCAGTACTTC. This encodes CSAVGTEETQYF.

The sample holds many counts of this clonotype. J is TRBJ1-3 and V is TRBV7-2, with 7 nucleotides matching TRBD1. V trimming: 5 bases; J trimming: 5 bases; junction bases outside the gene matches: 3. CDR3 length: 13 residues. Germline lookup yields CDR1 SGHTA and CDR2 FQGNSA. CDR3 amino acids: CASSRTGRNTIYF. CDR3 DNA sequence: TGTGCCAGCAGCCGGACAGGTAGAAACACCATATATTTT. Full variable domain (rest looked up from reference TRBV7-2 and TRBJ1-3): GAGVSQSPSNKVTEKGKDVELRCDPISGHTALYWYRQSLGQGLEFLIYFQGNSAPDKSGLPSDRFSAERTGGSVSTLTIQRTQQEDSAVYLCASSRTGRNTIYFGEGSWLTVV.

In this sample, this clonotype turned up many times. The chain couples TRBV7-9 to TRBJ1-4; TRBD1 is a possible D gene (6 bases). This CDR3 has 19 amino acids. V lost 1 base and J 4 bases, leaving 22 bases between the germline ends. The germline V gene encodes CDR1 SEHNR and CDR2 FQNEAQ (reference sequence). The CDR3 protein is CASSLGSLRGAPGNEKLFF. The CDR3 nucleotides are TGTGCCAGCAGCTTAGGGTCCCTGCGGGGGGCCCCGGGTAATGAAAAACTGTTTTTT.

V and J are TRBV10-3 and TRBJ2-5, with a possible D match to TRBD1 (6 bases). Germline assignment: CDR1 ENHRY and CDR2 SYGVKD. The V end was cut by 6 bases, the J end by 5 bases, with 19 bases between. The CDR3 has 15 amino acids. The CDR3 DNA reads TGTGCCATCAGGGCGGGCCAGGGGTCCCGGGAGACCCAGTACTTC. It codes for CAIRAGQGSRETQYF.

V usage is TRBV25-1 and J usage is TRBJ1-6; maybe TRBD1 (5 bases). V lost 5 bases and J lost 6, with 17 bases in between. This CDR3 has 16 residues. Germline V gene sequence: CDR1 MGHDK, CDR2 SYGVNS. In DNA, the CDR3 is TGTGCCAGCAGTTCGCGGGACCGAGCGTTTAATTCACCCCTCCACTTT. This translates into CASSSRDRAFNSPLHF.

There are a few counts of this clonotype. J is TRBJ2-2 and V is TRBV7-7, with TRBD2 matching 9 bases. The CDR3 spans 16 residues. CDR1 is SSHAT and CDR2 is FNYEAQ in the germline V gene (reference sequence). V lost 3 bases to trimming and J lost 8 bases; unmatched junction nucleotides: 10. The CDR3 spells CASSLGPGLAGGELFF. The CDR3, as DNA: TGTGCCAGCAGCTTGGGTCCGGGACTAGCAGGAGGGGAGCTGTTTTTT.